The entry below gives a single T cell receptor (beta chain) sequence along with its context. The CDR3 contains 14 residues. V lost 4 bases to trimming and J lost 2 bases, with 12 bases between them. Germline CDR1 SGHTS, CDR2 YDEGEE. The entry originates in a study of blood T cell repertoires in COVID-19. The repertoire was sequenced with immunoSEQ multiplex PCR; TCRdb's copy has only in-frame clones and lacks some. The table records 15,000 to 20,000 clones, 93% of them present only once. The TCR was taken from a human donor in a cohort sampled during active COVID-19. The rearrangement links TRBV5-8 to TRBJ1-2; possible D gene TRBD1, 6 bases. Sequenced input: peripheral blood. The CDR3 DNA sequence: TGTGCCAGCAGCCTTAGGACAGCGAACTATGGCTACACCTTC. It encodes CASSLRTANYGYTF.